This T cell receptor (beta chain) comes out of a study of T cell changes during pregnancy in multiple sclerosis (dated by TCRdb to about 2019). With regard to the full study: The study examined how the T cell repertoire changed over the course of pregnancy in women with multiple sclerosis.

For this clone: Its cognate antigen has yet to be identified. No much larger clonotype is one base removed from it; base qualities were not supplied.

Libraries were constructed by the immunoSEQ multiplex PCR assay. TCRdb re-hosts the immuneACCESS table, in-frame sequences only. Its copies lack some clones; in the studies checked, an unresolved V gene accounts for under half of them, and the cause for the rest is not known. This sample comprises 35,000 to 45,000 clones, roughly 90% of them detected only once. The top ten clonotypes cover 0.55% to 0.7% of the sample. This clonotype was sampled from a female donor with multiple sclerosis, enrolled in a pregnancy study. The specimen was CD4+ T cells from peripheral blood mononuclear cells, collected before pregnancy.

The CDR3 protein is CATSRYLQGLGGYTF. The nucleotide sequence reads as follows: TGTGCCACCAGCAGATATCTTCAGGGGTTAGGTGGCTACACCTTC. The V gene is TRBV15 and the J gene is TRBJ1-2; tentative D gene TRBD1, with 6 bases matching. Inclusive of the bounding cysteine and phenylalanine, the CDR3 is 15 residues long. Just CDR3 DNA is preserved here, 45 bases in frame from base 1. The germline V gene (reference sequence) sets CDR1 to LNHNV and CDR2 to YYDKDF. V is clipped by 2 bases and J by 7 bases, and the sequence between their germline boundaries is 17 bases long.